This T cell receptor beta chain was sequenced for a study of shared clonotypes between healthy human individuals. The CDR3 sequence is 16 residues long. The germline V gene encodes CDR1 SGHNT and CDR2 YYREEE (reference sequence). Trimming stripped 3 bases from V and 0 bases from J, with 14 bases between. The repertoire was sequenced with immunoSEQ multiplex PCR; TCRdb's copy has only in-frame clones and lacks some. Among around 2,100,000 clones listed, about 95% were seen once. It was CD45RO-negative cells, positively selected for CCR7, that made up naive CD8 cells, with terminally differentiated effector memory CD45RA+ cells excluded.

The gene calls are TRBV5-4 and TRBJ2-3; D not resolved. The receptor was isolated from a young man in good health. The sequencing sample was made of naive CD8+ T cells sorted from blood. The CDR3 reads CASSYGVGPSTDTQYF. CDR3 DNA: TGTGCCAGCAGCTATGGGGTCGGTCCTAGCACAGATACGCAGTATTTT.